This T cell receptor (beta chain) derives from a study of T cells in Graves' hyperthyroidism and ophthalmopathy (dated by TCRdb to the late 2010s). The study in broad terms: Peripheral blood samples were taken at the time of initial diagnosis, prior to any treatment. A discovery cohort of approximately 97 patients, 43 with Graves' ophthalmopathy and approximately 60 with stable Graves' hyperthyroidism, was used to find distinguishing TCR V-J signatures. Prospective prediction of ophthalmopathy was tested in an independent validation cohort consisting of 18 hyperthyroidism patients and some 16 patients who later progressed to ophthalmopathy. For training and testing, the roughly 100 patients in the discovery cohort were randomly divided in a 7:3 ratio. Thyroid tissue and blood T-cell repertoires from six Graves' hyperthyroidism patients were also compared in the study. Once sampling was done, hyperthyroidism patients were given methimazole at a starting dose of 30 mg daily, whereas ophthalmopathy patients were given high-dose intravenous methylprednisolone. According to the paper, TCR Vbeta CDR3 sequencing was carried out on more than 120 peripheral blood samples, which came from 40 to 45 ophthalmopathy, around 75 hyperthyroidism and roughly 17 progressor patients.

The TCR beta CDR3 regions were amplified from RNA transcripts. A first-round RT-PCR of the TCR CDR3 used the HTBI primer set with the Qiagen OneStep RT-PCR kit. Libraries were constructed in a second round of multiplex PCR, after which size selection and purification were carried out. Libraries were sequenced paired-end with 100 bp reads on an Illumina HiSeq2000. The study's processing was this. SOAPnuke was used to process the raw data, removing reads that contained adapters or uncalled bases, had a mean Phred below 15, or lacked an exact match to the constant primer or identifier. High-quality paired reads were merged with COPE v1.2.5, and unique nucleotide sequences were defined as clonotypes. MiTCR v1.1 was used to align the clonotypes against IMGT TRBV, TRBD and TRBJ reference segments. The analysis included only V-J combinations with a frequency above 0.0001, which together covered more than 98% of the repertoires. A TCS score was defined as the ratio of F50 (clonal expansion) to E x V (chaos), with BLOSUM62-based TCRdist applied between CDR3 peptides within each V-J. Welch's t-statistics and random forest reduced 500 to 550 V-J features to roughly 13, which were used in a naive Bayes classifier (R e1071). TCRdb trimmed the raw reads at Q25, called clones with MiXCR and kept productive beta chains. Each CDR3 protein gets just one entry, which takes the most common genes and DNA from the rows behind it. What appears here as the V and J calls and clone size reflects TCRdb's work, not the paper's. This sample holds about 290,000 distinct CDR3 sequences; roughly 15% were observed only once. Of the sample, 6.5% to 10% is held by the ten largest clones.

A patient counted as having stable Graves' hyperthyroidism if no progression to ophthalmopathy occurred over 18 months of follow-up. Hyperthyroidism patients were newly diagnosed, with disease duration under 2 months, and aged 18 to 65 years. Exclusion was applied to patients with uncontrolled infections, other autoimmune diseases, pregnancy or lactation. Diagnoses were established on the basis of clinical symptoms, serum thyroxine and TRAb, thyroid ultrasound, and orbital computed tomography. Ficoll-Paque density gradient centrifugation was used to isolate PBMCs from under 11 ml of fresh peripheral blood. Total RNA was extracted with Trizol reagent, and quality was checked on an Agilent 2100 Bioanalyzer. This clonotype came up many times. This clone's antigen is unknown. Sequence at one end of the junction differs from germline and may be a read error. The CDR3 starts with the cysteine, ends with the phenylalanine, and has 16 residues. Only CDR3 DNA is held: 48 bases, read in frame from base 1. The germline V gene encodes CDR1 MNHEY and CDR2 SMNVEV (reference sequence).

The paper's findings and limits, for the study overall: Most expanded thyroid clonotypes (frequency above 0.001) were also detected in blood, suggesting blood repertoires may reflect thyroid immune responses. Sample size was not statistically predetermined, and investigators were not blinded to group allocation. In validation, the model predicted progression to ophthalmopathy with approximately 71% sensitivity and over 72% specificity, a median of roughly seven months before onset. A 13 V-J signature model separated ophthalmopathy from stable hyperthyroidism, with roughly 88% sensitivity and 81.08% specificity in cross-validation and 80%/75% in testing.

This sequence uses TRBV27 and TRBJ2-3; TRBD1 agrees with 10 junctional bases. The origin of this receptor is a woman aged 35 to 49 with Graves' hyperthyroidism. Material for sequencing was blood. The DNA is as follows: TGTGCCGGCAGATTTAGACAGGGGGCAGAAGCAGATACGCAGTATTTT. Translated, this gives CAGRFRQGAEADTQYF.